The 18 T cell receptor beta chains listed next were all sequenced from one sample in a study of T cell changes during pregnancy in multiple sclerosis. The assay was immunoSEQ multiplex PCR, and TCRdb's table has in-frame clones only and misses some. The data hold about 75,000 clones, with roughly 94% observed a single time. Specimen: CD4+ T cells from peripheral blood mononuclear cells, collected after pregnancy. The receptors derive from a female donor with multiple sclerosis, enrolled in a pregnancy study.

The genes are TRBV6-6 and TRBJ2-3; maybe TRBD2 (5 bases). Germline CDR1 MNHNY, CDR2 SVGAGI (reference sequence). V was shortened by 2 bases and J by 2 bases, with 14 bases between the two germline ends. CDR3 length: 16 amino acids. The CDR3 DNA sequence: TGTGCCAGCAGTTACGCGACCGGGGTACACACAGATACGCAGTATTTT. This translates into CASSYATGVHTDTQYF.

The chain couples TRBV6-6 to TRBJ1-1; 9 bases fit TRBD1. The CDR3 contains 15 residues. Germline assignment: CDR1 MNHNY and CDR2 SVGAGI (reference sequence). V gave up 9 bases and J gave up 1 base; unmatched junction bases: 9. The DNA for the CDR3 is TGTGCCAGTCGAACGACAGGGGGAACGAACACTGAAGCTTTCTTT. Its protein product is CASRTTGGTNTEAFF.

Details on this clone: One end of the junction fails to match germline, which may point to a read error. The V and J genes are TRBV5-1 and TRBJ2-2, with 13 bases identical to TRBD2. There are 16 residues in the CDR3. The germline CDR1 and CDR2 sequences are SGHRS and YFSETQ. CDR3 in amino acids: CTSSHRTSGGTGELFF. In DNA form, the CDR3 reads TGCACCAGCAGCCACCGGACTAGCGGGGGAACCGGGGAGCTGTTTTTT.

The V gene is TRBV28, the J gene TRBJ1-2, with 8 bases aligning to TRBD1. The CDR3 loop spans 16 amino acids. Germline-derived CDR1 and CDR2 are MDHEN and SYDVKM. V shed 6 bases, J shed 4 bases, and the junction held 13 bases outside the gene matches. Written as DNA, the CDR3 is TGTGCCAGCAGCGGTACCGTGGCAGGGGGCTTCTATGGCTACACCTTC. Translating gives CASSGTVAGGFYGYTF.

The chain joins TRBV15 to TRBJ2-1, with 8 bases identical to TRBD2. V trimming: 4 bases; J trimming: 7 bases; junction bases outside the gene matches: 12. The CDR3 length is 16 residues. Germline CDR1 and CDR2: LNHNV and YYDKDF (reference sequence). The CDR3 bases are TGTGCCACCAGCACTCGGGTAGCGGGAAGGGGTAATGAGCAGTTCTTC. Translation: CATSTRVAGRGNEQFF.

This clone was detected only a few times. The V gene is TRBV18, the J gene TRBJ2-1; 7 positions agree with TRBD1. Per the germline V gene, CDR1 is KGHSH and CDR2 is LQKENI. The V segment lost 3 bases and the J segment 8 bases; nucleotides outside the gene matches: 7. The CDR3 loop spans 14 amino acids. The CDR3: CASSPLWDSHEQFF. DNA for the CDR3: TGTGCCAGCTCACCCCTCTGGGACAGCCATGAGCAGTTCTTC.

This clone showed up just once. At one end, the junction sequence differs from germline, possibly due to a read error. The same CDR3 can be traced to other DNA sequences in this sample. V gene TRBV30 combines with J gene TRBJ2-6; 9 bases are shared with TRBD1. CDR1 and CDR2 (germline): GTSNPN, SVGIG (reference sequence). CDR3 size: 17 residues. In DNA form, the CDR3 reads TGTGCCTGGAGCGCCGGGACAGGGTTTGCTGGGGCTAACGTCCTGACTTTC. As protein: CAWSAGTGFAGANVLTF.

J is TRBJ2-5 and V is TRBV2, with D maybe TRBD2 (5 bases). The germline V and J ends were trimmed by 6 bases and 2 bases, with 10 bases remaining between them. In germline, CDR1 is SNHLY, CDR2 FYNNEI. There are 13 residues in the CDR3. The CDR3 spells CASSVLEQETQYF. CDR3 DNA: TGTGCCAGCAGCGTACTAGAACAAGAGACCCAGTACTTC.

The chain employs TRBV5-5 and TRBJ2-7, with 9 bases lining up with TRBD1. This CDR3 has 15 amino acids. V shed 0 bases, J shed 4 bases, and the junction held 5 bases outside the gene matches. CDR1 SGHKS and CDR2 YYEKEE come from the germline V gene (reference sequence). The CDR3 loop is CASSLVRTGVYEQYF. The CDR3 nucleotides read TGTGCCAGCAGCTTGGTCCGGACAGGGGTATACGAGCAGTACTTC.

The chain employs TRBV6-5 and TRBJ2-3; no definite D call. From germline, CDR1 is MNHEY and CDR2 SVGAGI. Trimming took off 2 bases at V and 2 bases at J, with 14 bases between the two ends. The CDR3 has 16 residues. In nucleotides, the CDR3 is TGTGCCAGCAGTTACAAGCCTCCCACCCTCACAGATACGCAGTATTTT. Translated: CASSYKPPTLTDTQYF.

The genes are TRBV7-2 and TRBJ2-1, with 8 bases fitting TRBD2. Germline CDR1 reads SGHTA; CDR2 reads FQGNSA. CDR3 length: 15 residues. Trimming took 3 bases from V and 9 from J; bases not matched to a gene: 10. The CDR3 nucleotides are TGTGCCAGCAGCTTCGGGCGGGGGGCTAATGTTGAGCAGTTCTTC. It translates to CASSFGRGANVEQFF.

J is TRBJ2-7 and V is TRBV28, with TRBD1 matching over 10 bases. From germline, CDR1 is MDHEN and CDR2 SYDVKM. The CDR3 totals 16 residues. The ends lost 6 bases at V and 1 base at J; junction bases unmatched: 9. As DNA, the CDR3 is TGTGCCAGCAGCCCACCCGACAGGGGGCCTTCCTACGAGCAGTACTTC. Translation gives CASSPPDRGPSYEQYF.

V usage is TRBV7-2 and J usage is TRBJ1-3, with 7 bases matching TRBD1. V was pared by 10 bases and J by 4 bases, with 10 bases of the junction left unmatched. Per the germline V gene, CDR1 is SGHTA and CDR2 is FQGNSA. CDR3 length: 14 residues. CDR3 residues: CATGEGAGGNTIYF. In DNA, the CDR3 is TGTGCCACAGGCGAGGGGGCGGGAGGAAACACCATATATTTT.

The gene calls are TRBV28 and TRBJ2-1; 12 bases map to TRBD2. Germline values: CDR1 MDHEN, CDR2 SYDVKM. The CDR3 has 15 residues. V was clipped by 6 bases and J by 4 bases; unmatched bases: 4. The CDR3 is CASSRTSGKYNEQFF. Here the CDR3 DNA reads TGTGCCAGCAGCCGGACTAGCGGGAAGTACAATGAGCAGTTCTTC. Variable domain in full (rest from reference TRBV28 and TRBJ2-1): DVKVTQSSRYLVKRTGEKVFLECVQDMDHENMFWYRQDPGLGLRLIYFSYDVKMKEKGDIPEGYSVSREKKERFSLILESASTNQTSMYLCASSRTSGKYNEQFFGPGTRLTVL.

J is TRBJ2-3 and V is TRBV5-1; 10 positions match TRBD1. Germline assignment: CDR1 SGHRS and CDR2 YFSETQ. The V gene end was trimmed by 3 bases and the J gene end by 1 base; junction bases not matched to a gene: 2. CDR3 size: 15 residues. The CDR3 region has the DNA TGCGCCAGCAGCTCCGGGACAGGGGGCACAGATACGCAGTATTTT. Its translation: CASSSGTGGTDTQYF.

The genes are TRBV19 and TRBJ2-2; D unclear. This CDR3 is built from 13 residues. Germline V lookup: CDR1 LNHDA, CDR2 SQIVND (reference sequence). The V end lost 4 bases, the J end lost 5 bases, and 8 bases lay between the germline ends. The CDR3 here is CASSTGLTGELFF. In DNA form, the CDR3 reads TGTGCCAGTAGTACCGGGTTGACCGGGGAGCTGTTTTTT.

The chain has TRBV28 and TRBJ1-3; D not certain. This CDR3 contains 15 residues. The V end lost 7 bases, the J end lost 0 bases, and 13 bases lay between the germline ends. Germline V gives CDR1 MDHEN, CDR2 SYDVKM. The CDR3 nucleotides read TGTGCCAGCACCCCCCCGCCGAGCTCTGGAAACACCATATATTTT. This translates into CASTPPPSSGNTIYF.

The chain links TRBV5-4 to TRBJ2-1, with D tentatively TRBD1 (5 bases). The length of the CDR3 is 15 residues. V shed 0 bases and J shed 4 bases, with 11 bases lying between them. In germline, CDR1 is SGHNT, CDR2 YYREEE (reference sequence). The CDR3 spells CASSLEGPGYNEQFF. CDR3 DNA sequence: TGTGCCAGCAGCTTGGAGGGGCCTGGTTACAATGAGCAGTTCTTC.